The 3 T cell receptor beta chains in this list originate from one sample, sequenced in a study of blood T cell repertoires in COVID-19. Method: immunoSEQ multiplex PCR; TCRdb's copy keeps in-frame clones and lacks some. The sample lists roughly 100,000 clones; 87% were seen once. Specimen: peripheral blood. These receptors came from a human donor in a cohort sampled during active COVID-19.

CDR3 nucleotides: TGTGCCAGCAGCTCAGGACTAGCCTATGAGCAGTTCTTC. This codes for CASSSGLAYEQFF. The chain carries TRBV7-8 and TRBJ2-1; 8 bases map to TRBD2. Germline V lookup: CDR1 SGHVS, CDR2 FQNEAQ. V lost 4 bases and J lost 8; bases outside the gene matches: 4. This CDR3 contains 13 residues.

The chain has TRBV6-5 and TRBJ2-3; D may be TRBD2 (7 bases). V was clipped by 5 bases and J by 5 bases, with 17 bases between them. The CDR3 is 15 residues long. The germline CDR1 and CDR2 sequences are MNHEY and SVGAGI. The CDR3 DNA reads TGTGCCAGCAGTCCTGCGGGGGCGGGAAAAGATACGCAGTATTTT. Protein sequence: CASSPAGAGKDTQYF.

The chain combines TRBV28 with TRBJ2-1; possible D gene TRBD2, 6 bases. CDR3 length equals 17 residues. The germline V gene has CDR1 MDHEN and CDR2 SYDVKM. Trimming pared 3 bases from V and 0 bases from J, leaving 15 bases between. Here the CDR3 reads CASSFSFSGSSYNEQFF. CDR3 bases: TGTGCCAGCAGTTTTAGTTTTAGCGGAAGCTCCTACAATGAGCAGTTCTTC. Looking up the rest from reference TRBV28 and TRBJ2-1 gives the full variable domain: DVKVTQSSRYLVKRTGEKVFLECVQDMDHENMFWYRQDPGLGLRLIYFSYDVKMKEKGDIPEGYSVSREKKERFSLILESASTNQTSMYLCASSFSFSGSSYNEQFFGPGTRLTVL.